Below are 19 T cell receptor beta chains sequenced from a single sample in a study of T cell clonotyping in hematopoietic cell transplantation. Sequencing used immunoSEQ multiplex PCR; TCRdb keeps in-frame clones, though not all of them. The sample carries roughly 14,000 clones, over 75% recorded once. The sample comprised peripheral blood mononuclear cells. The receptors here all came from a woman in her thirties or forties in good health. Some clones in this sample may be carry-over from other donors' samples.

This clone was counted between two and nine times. CDR3 sequence: CASSIAQGRGYTF. The CDR3 nucleotides are TGTGCCAGTAGTATAGCACAGGGGCGCGGCTACACCTTC. The genes are TRBV19 and TRBJ1-2, with 7 positions matching TRBD1. V shed 1 base and J 8 bases; nucleotides not matched to a gene: 4. This CDR3 comprises 13 residues. Germline V gene data show CDR1 as LNHDA and CDR2 as SQIVND (reference sequence).

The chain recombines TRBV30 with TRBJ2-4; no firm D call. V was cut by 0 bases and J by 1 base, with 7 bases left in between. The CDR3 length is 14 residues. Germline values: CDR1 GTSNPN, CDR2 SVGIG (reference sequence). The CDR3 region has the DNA TGTGCCTGGAGTGTGCCGCGGGCCAAAAACATTCAGTACTTC. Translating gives CAWSVPRAKNIQYF.

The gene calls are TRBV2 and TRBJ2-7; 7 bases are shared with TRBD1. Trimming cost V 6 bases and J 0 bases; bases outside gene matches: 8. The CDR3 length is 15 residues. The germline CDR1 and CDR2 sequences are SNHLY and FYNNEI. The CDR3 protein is CASSTTGTDSYEQYF. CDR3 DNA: TGTGCCAGCAGCACCACCGGGACAGACTCCTACGAGCAGTACTTC. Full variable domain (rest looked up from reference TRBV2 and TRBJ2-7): EPEVTQTPSHQVTQMGQEVILRCVPISNHLYFYWYRQILGQKVEFLVSFYNNEISEKSEIFDDQFSVERPDGSNFTLKIRSTKLEDSAMYFCASSTTGTDSYEQYFGPGTRLTVT.

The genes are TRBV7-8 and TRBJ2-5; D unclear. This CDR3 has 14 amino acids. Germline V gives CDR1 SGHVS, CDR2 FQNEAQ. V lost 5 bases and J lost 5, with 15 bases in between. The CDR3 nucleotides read TGTGCCAGCAGCCCCTATACCCCGCTGGAGACCCAGTACTTC. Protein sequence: CASSPYTPLETQYF.

The CDR3 DNA reads TGCGCCAGCAGCTTGGTGGTCTCCTACGAGCAGTACTTC. Protein sequence: CASSLVVSYEQYF. The chain recombines TRBV5-1 with TRBJ2-7; D is undetermined. Per the germline V gene, CDR1 is SGHRS and CDR2 is YFSETQ. V was cut by 0 bases and J by 0 bases, with 4 bases left in between. The CDR3 has 13 amino acids.

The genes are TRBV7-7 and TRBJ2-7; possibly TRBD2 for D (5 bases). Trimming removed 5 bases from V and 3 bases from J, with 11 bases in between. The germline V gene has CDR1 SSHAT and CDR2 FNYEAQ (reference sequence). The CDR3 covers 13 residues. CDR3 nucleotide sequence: TGTGCCAGCAGCCCCCAACTAGGCTACGAGCAGTACTTC. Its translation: CASSPQLGYEQYF.

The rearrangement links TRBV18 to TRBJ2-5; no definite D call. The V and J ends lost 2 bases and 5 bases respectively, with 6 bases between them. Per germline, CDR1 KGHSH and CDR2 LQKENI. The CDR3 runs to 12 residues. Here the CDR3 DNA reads TGTGCCAGCTCACCAGGGTTTGAGACCCAGTACTTC. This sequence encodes CASSPGFETQYF.

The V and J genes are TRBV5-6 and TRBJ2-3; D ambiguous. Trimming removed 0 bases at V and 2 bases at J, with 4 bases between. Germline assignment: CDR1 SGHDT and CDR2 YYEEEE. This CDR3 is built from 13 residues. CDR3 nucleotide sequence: TGTGCCAGCAGCTTGGGCAACACAGATACGCAGTATTTT. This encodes CASSLGNTDTQYF.

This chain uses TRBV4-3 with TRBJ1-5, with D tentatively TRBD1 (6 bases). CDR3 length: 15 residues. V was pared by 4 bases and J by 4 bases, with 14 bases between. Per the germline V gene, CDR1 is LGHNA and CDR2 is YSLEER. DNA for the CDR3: TGCGCCAGCAGCCGAGTCGCGGGGGCAAATCAGCCCCAGCATTTT. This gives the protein CASSRVAGANQPQHF.

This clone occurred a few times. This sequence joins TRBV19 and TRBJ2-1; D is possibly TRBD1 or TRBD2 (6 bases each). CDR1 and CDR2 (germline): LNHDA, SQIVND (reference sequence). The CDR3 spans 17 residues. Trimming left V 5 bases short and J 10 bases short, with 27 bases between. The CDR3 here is CASSGGLPGERRGEQFF. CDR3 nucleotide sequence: TGTGCCAGTAGTGGGGGCCTACCGGGAGAAAGGAGAGGGGAGCAGTTCTTC. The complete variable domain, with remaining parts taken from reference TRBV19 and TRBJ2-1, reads DGGITQSPKYLFRKEGQNVTLSCEQNLNHDAMYWYRQDPGQGLRLIYYSQIVNDFQKGDIAEGYSVSREKKESFPLTVTSAQKNPTAFYLCASSGGLPGERRGEQFFGPGTRLTVL.

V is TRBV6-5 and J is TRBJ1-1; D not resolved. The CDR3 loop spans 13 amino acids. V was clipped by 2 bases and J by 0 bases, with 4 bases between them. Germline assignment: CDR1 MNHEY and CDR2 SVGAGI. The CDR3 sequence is CASSYRMNTEAFF. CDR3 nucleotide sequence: TGTGCCAGCAGTTACCGGATGAACACTGAAGCTTTCTTT.

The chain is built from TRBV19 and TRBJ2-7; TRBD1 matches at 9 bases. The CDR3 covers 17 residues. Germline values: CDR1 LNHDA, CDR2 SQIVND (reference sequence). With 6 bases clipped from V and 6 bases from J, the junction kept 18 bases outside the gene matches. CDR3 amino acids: CASRANRDRAGGSEQYF. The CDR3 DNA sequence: TGTGCCAGTAGGGCGAACCGGGACAGGGCTGGCGGTTCCGAGCAGTACTTC.

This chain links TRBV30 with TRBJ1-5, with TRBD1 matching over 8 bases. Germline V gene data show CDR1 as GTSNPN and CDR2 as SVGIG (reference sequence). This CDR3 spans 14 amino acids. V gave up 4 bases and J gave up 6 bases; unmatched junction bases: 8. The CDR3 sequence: CAWKGQGARQPQHF. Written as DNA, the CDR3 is TGTGCCTGGAAGGGGCAGGGGGCGCGTCAGCCCCAGCATTTT.

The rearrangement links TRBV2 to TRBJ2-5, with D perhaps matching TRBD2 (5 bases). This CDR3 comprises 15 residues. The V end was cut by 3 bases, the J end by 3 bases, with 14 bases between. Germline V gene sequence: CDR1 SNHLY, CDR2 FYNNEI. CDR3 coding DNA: TGTGCCAGCAGTGAGGGGAAAGGAGGAAAAGAGACCCAGTACTTC. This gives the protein CASSEGKGGKETQYF.

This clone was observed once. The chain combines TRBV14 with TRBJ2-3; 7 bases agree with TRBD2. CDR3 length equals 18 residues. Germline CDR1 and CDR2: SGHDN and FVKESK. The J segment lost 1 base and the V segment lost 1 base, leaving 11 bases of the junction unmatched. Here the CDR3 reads CASSQVWDYPPGTDTQYF. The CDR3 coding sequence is TGTGCCAGCAGCCAAGTCTGGGACTACCCCCCCGGCACAGATACGCAGTATTTT. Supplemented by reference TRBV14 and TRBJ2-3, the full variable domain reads EAGVTQFPSHSVIEKGQTVTLRCDPISGHDNLYWYRRVMGKEIKFLLHFVKESKQDESGMPNNRFLAERTGGTYSTLKVQPAELEDSGVYFCASSQVWDYPPGTDTQYFGPGTRLTVL.

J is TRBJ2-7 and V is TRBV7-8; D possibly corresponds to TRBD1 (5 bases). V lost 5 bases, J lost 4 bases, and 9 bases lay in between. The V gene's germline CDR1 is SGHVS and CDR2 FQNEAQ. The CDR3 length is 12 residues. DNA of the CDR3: TGTGCCAGCAGCCCAGGGAAATACGAGCAGTACTTC. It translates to CASSPGKYEQYF.

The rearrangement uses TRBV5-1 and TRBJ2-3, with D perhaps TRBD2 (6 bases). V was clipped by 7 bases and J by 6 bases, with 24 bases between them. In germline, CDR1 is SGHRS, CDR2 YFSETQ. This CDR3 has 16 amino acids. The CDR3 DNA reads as TGCGCCAGCGGGCCTATGGCGGGGACGACTGGGGATACGCAGTATTTT. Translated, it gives CASGPMAGTTGDTQYF.

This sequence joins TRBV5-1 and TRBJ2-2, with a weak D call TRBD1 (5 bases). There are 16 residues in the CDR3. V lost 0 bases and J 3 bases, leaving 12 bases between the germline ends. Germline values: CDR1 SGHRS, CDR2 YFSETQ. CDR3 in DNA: TGCGCCAGCAGCTTGGCCGTTGCAGGGTACACCGGGGAGCTGTTTTTT. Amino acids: CASSLAVAGYTGELFF.

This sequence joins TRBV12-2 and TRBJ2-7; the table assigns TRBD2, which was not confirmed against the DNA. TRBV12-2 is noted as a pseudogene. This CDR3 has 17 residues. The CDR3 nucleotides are TGTGCAAGTCGCTTAGGGTGCCTGTGGTTGAGGTCCTACGAGCAGTACTTC. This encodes CASRLGCLWLRSYEQYF.